This TCR beta chain was captured in a study of blood T cells in healthy people across ages. Germline CDR1 reads MNHNS; CDR2 reads SASEGT. The CDR3 has 11 residues. This clonotype was seen a handful of times. Combining a sample-barcoded 5' primer with a J-beta primer mix, a second PCR ran for 7 to 11 cycles. TCRdb re-called the 5' RACE reads with MiXCR, one entry per CDR3 protein. Of about 1.5 million distinct CDR3 sequences listed, about 43% are singletons. V gene TRBV6-1 combines with J gene TRBJ1-2; D is undetermined. Sample: blood. This TCR was sampled from a woman between 18 and 29 years old in good health. In DNA form, the CDR3 reads TGTGGGGCCGATTCTAACTATGGCTACACCTTC. Protein product: CGADSNYGYTF.